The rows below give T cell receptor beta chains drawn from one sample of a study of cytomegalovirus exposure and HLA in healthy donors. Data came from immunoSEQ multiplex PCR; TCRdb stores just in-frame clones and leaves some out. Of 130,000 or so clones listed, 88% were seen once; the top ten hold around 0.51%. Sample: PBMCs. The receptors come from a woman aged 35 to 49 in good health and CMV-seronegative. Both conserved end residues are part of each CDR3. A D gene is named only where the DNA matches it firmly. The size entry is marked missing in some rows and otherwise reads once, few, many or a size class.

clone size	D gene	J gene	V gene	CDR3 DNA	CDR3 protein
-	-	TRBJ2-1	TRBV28	TGTGCCAGCGGTGCGGCCTCCTACAATGAGCAGTTCTTC	CASGAASYNEQFF
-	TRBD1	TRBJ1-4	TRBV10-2	TGCGCCAGCAAAAGGACAGGCTCAACTAATGAAAAACTGTTTTTT	CASKRTGSTNEKLFF
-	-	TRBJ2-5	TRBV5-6	TGTGCCAGCAGCTTGGTTCAGGGATGGCAAGAGACCCAGTACTTC	CASSLVQGWQETQYF
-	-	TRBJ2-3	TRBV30	TGTGCCTGGAGTGTTGGGCTCTTCACAGATACGCAGTATTTT	CAWSVGLFTDTQYF
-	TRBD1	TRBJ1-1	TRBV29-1	TGCAGCATACGGACAGGGCTGAACACTGAAGCTTTCTTT	CSIRTGLNTEAFF
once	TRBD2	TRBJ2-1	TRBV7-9	TGTGCCAGCAGCCCTCCTAGCGGAAGCTCCTACAATGAGCAGTTCTTC	CASSPPSGSSYNEQFF
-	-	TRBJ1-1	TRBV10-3	TGTGCCATCAGTGAGTCGACTCGTGGCGGGGGAAACACTGAAGCTTTCTTT	CAISESTRGGGNTEAFF
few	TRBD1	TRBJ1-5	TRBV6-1	TGTGCCAGCAGTGGGGGGACAGGGGGCAATCAGCCCCAGCATTTT	CASSGGTGGNQPQHF
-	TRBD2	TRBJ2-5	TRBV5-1	TGCGCCAGCAGCTTGGACCGACTAGCGGGCGAAGAGACCCAGTACTTC	CASSLDRLAGEETQYF
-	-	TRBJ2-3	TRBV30	TGTGCCTGGAGTGCCGCAGGGAATACGCAGTATTTT	CAWSAAGNTQYF
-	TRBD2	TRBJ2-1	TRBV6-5	TGTGCCAGCCGGGGGGATTTCTACAATGAGCAGTTCTTC	CASRGDFYNEQFF
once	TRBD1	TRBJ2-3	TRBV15	TGTGCCACCAGCAGACGTCCGGGACAGGGGGCGTCAGATACGCAGTATTTT	CATSRRPGQGASDTQYF
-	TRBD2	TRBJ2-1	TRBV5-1	TGCGCCAGCCAGCTCCTAGCGGGAGAATATTATGAGCAGTTCTTC	CASQLLAGEYYEQFF
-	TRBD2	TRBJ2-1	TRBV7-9	TGTGCCAGCAGCTTAGGAGGACTAGCGGGAGATCAGCGCAATGAGCAGTTCTTC	CASSLGGLAGDQRNEQFF
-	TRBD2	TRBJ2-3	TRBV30	TGTGCCTGGAGTGTGGGCGGGAGGGTGGATACGCAGTATTTT	CAWSVGGRVDTQYF
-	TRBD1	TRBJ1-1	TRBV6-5	TGTGCCAGCAGTCCTGGACAGGGGAACACTGAAGCTTTCTTT	CASSPGQGNTEAFF
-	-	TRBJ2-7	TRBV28	TGTGCCAGCATTGACAGGTCTAAAGCCTACGAGCAGTACTTC	CASIDRSKAYEQYF
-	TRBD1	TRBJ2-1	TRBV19	TGTGCCAGTGGAGTCCCGGGACAGAGCCACAATGAGCAGTTCTTC	CASGVPGQSHNEQFF
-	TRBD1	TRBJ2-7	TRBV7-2	TGTGCCAGCAGCTTAGTCGGGACAGGGTCCTACGAGCAGTACTTC	CASSLVGTGSYEQYF
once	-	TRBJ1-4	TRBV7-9	TGTGCCAGCAGCGGACAGACTAATGAAAAACTGTTTTTT	CASSGQTNEKLFF
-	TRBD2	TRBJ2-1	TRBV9	TGTGCCAGCAGCTTACTAGCGGACTCCTACAATGAGCAGTTCTTC	CASSLLADSYNEQFF
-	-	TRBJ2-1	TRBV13	TGTGCCAGCAGCCCTGAAACTAGGAATGAGCAGTTCTTC	CASSPETRNEQFF